This T cell receptor (beta chain) originates from a study of blood T cell repertoires in COVID-19 (dated by TCRdb to about 2020). A note on the overall study: Samples covering the acute and convalescent phases of COVID-19 were provided by collaborators in the United States, Italy and Spain. The samples were drawn from two sources: the first 160 participants of the ongoing ImmuneRACE study, and fewer than 1,500 subjects contributed by 6 global collaborators. Sample metadata almost always included a de-identified subject ID, COVID-19 status, age in years and sex. The repertoires were released in a freely available public database intended as a resource for research on the immune response to SARS-CoV-2. Deeply sampled blood TCRbeta repertoires from subjects exposed to, actively infected with, or recovered from COVID-19 were included in the dataset. HLA class I and class II types, where available, came from metadata supplied by the sample provider rather than from assay-based typing. The material from the prospective study consisted of cDNA or gDNA derived from T cells, B-cell-depleted T cells, or PBMCs.

From the cysteine through the phenylalanine, the CDR3 covers 15 amino acids. Of the read, only the CDR3 DNA is kept; its 45 bases are in frame from base 1. Deletion took 0 bases off V and 3 bases off J, with a span of 10 bases between the germline ends. CDR1 and CDR2, per the germline V gene, are SGHRS and YFSETQ. One collaborating source in Seattle enrolled patients during active infection and followed them longitudinally through the course of disease. Each collaborating institution followed its own protocols to collect whole blood in K2EDTA tubes. For TCRbeta analysis, collaborator samples were shipped as frozen whole blood, as isolated PBMCs, or as DNA extracted from either sample type. Only a few counts were recorded for this clone. No antigen is known for it. Base quality data are lacking; no much larger clone is found one base away. Additional DNA sequences in this sample encode the identical CDR3.

TCRbeta CDR3 regions were amplified from genomic DNA using the immunoSEQ Assay, a bias-controlled multiplex PCR. The published analysis was carried out like this. The number of nucleated cells in each sample was estimated by amplification of reference gene primers within the assay. To quantify the absolute abundance of each unique TCRbeta CDR3 rearrangement, sequence reads were collapsed and filtered. Productive Simpson clonality was computed per sample as the square root of Simpson's diversity index over productive rearrangements. The table comes from immuneACCESS by way of TCRdb, which keeps in-frame sequences with V and J called. Part of the clones is missing from these tables; in studies checked, under half for an unresolved V gene and the rest for unknown reasons. That table gives V, J and clone size, and the DNA gave D and trimming. In all, the sample holds 55,000 to 65,000 clones, and roughly four fifths of those were seen once. In total, the top ten clones hold about 30% of the sample.

Overall study outcomes, separate from this receptor: Clinical and demographic metadata were provided uncurated, with the amount varying by source and participant.

The receptor was derived from a man in his 60s with COVID-19, enrolled during active disease. Sequenced: peripheral blood. Recombination joined TRBV5-1 with TRBJ1-5; TRBD1 is a possible D gene, resting on 6 matching bases. The CDR3 has the sequence CASSLVPGANQPQHF. The nucleotide sequence is TGCGCCAGCAGCTTGGTGCCAGGGGCCAATCAGCCCCAGCATTTT. The CDR3, completed at both ends by the reference TRBV5-1 and TRBJ1-5 genes, gives the full variable domain KAGVTQTPRYLIKTRGQQVTLSCSPISGHRSVSWYQQTPGQGLQFLFEYFSETQRNKGNFPGRFSGRQFSNSRSEMNVSTLELGDSALYLCASSLVPGANQPQHFGDGTRLSIL.